Given below is one TCR beta chain in context. The sample belongs to a study of blood T cell repertoires in COVID-19. As for the study in general: The study drew acute and convalescent COVID-19 samples from the United States, Italy and Spain. T cells, B-cell-depleted T cells, or PBMCs supplied cDNA or gDNA.

V was pared by 4 bases and J by 4 bases, with 10 bases between. Germline V lookup: CDR1 MGHDK, CDR2 SYGVNS. The CDR3 contains 14 residues. Original processing methods: Reference gene primer amplification yielded estimated nucleated cell counts. Generated by immunoSEQ multiplex PCR, the TCRdb table keeps only in-frame clones and is missing some. The DNA was the basis for D and trimming; V, J and clone size are from that table. The sample lists about 240,000 clones; around 83% were seen once. The V call is TRBV25-1, the J call TRBJ2-2, with a possible D match to TRBD1 (6 bases). The TCR sequence derives from a woman older than 75 with acute or convalescent COVID-19. The sample taken for sequencing was peripheral blood. DNA of the CDR3: TGTGCCAGCAGTGCTTTAGGGGGCACCGGGGAGCTGTTTTTT. Protein sequence: CASSALGGTGELFF.